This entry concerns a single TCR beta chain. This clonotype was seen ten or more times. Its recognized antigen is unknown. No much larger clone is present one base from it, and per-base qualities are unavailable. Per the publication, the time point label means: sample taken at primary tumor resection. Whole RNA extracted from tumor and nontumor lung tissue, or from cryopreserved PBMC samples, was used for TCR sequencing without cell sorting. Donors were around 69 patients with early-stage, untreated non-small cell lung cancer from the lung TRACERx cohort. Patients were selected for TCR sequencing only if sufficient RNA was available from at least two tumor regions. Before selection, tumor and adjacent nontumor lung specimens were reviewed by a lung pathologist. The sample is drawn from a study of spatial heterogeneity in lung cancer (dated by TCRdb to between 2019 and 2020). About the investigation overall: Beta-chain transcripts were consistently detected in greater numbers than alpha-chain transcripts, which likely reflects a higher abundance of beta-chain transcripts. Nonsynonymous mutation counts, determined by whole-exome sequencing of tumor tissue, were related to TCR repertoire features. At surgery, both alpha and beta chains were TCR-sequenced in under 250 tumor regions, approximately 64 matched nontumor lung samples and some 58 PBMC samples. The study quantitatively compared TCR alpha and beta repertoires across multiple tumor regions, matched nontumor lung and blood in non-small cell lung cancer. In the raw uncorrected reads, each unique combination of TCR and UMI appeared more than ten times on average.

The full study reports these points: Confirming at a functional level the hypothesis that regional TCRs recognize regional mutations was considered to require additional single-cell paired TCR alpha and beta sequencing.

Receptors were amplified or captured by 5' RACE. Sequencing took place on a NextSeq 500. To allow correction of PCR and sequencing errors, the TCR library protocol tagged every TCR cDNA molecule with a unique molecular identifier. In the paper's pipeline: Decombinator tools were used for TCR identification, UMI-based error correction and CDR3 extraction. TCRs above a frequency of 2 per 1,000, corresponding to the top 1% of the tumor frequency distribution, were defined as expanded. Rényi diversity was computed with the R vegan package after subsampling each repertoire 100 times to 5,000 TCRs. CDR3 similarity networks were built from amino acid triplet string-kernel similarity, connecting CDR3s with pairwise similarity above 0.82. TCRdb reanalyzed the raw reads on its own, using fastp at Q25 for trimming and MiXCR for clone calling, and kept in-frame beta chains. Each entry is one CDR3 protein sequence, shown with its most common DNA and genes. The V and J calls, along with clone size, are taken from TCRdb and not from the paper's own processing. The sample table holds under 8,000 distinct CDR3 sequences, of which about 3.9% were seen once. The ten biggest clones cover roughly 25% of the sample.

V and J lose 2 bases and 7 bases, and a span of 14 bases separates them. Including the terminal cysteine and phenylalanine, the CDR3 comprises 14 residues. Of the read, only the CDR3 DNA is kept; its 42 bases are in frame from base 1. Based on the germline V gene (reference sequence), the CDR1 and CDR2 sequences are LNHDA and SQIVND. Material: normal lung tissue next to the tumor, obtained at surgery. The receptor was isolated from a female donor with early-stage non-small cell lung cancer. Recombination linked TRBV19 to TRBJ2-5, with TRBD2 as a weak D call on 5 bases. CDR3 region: CASSIRIGVGTQYF. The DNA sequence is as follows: TGTGCCAGTAGTATACGGATCGGGGTGGGGACCCAGTACTTC.